This paragraph covers one T cell receptor (beta chain) sequence. Original methodology: Cell counts per sample came from amplifying reference gene primers. Only in-frame clones appear in the TCRdb table, and some are missing; sequencing was by immunoSEQ multiplex PCR. D and trimming were read from the DNA, whereas the V and J calls and clone size are those reported in that table. The repertoire holds about 110,000 clones, with around 79% as singletons. The ends were cut back, 1 base at V and 5 bases at J, with 12 bases in the middle. Germline V CDR1 and CDR2: SGHAT, FQNNGV. This CDR3 is built from 15 residues. The data are from a study of blood T cell repertoires in COVID-19. Across the study: The samples span acute and convalescent COVID-19 from the United States, Italy and Spain. In each case, the material was cDNA or gDNA derived from T cells, B-cell-depleted T cells, or PBMCs.

The TCR was taken from an elderly woman with active or convalescent COVID-19. The chain carries TRBV11-2 and TRBJ2-1, with D perhaps TRBD2 (5 bases). Sequencing input: peripheral blood. The CDR3, as DNA: TGTGCCAGCAGCTTAGCTCACCGAGGGAACAATGAGCAGTTCTTC. Translating gives CASSLAHRGNNEQFF.